The clone carrying this TCR beta chain was recorded many times. Via MiXCR, TCRdb re-called the reads, giving one row per CDR3 protein. Of hundreds of thousands of distinct CDR3 sequences listed, around 10% are singletons. V shed 0 bases and J shed 8 bases, with 5 bases lying between them. This CDR3 spans 13 amino acids. Germline assignment: CDR1 LGHNA and CDR2 YSLEER. The sample originates from a study of T cell repertoires in cytomegalovirus infection. Study overall: The public TCR beta signatures pointed to both CMV infection and matching HLA type.

Sequences were obtained from PBMCs. The clonotype was recovered from a human donor in good health (CMV status not recorded). Some clones in this sample may be carry-over from other donors' samples. The chain links TRBV4-3 to TRBJ1-6; D not certain. CDR3 in DNA: TGCGCCAGCAGCCAAGATGTGGATTCACCCCTCCACTTT. It translates to CASSQDVDSPLHF.